The T cell receptor beta chain described here comes from a study of T cell responses to AZD1222 COVID-19 vaccine. CDR3 length: 14 residues. V dropped 2 bases and J dropped 0 bases, with 5 bases sitting between them. CDR1 is MNHEY and CDR2 is SMNVEV in the germline V gene (reference sequence). Assay used: immunoSEQ multiplex PCR; TCRdb lists only in-frame clones, some missing. The sample consists of about 8,000 clones, around 87% of them appearing once. The receptor's source is an adult who received the AZD1222 COVID-19 vaccine. V is TRBV27 and J is TRBJ1-5; no clear D gene. This material consisted of peripheral blood, taken 28 days after the second AZD1222 dose. The CDR3, as DNA: TGTGCCAGCAGTTTAATTATTAGCAATCAGCCCCAGCATTTT. Its protein product is CASSLIISNQPQHF.